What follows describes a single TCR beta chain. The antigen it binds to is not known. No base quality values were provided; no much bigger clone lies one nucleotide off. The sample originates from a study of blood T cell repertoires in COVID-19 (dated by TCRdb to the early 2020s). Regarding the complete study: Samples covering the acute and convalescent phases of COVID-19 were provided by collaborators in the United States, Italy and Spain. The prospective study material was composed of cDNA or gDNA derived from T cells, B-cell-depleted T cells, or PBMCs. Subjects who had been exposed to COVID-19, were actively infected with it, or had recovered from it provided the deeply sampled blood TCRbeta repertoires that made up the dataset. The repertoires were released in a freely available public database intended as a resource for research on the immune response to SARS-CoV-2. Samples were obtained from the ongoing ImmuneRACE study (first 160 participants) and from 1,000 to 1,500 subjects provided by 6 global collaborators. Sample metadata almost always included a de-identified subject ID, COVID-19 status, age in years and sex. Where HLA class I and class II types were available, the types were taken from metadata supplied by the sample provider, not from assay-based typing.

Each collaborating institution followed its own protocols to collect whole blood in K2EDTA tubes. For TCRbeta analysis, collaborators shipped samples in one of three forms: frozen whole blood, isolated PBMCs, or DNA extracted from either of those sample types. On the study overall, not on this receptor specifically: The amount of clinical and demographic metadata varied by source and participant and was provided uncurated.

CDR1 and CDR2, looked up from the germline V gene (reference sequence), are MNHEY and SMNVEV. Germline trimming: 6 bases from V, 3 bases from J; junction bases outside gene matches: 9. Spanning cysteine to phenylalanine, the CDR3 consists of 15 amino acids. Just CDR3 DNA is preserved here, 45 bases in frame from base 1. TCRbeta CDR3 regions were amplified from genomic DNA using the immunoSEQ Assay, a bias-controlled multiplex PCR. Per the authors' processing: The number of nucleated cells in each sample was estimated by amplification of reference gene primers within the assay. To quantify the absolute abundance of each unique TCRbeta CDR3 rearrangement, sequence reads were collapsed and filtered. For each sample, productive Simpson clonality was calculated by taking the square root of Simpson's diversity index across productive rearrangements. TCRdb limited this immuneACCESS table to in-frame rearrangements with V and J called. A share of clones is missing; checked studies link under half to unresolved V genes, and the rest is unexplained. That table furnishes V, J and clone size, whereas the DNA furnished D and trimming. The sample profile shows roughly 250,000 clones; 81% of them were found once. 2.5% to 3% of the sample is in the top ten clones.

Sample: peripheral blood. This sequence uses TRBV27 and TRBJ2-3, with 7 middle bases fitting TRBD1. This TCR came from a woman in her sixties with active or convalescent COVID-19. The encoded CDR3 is CASRSHRGITDTQYF. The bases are TGTGCCAGCAGGTCGCACAGGGGTATAACAGATACGCAGTATTTT.